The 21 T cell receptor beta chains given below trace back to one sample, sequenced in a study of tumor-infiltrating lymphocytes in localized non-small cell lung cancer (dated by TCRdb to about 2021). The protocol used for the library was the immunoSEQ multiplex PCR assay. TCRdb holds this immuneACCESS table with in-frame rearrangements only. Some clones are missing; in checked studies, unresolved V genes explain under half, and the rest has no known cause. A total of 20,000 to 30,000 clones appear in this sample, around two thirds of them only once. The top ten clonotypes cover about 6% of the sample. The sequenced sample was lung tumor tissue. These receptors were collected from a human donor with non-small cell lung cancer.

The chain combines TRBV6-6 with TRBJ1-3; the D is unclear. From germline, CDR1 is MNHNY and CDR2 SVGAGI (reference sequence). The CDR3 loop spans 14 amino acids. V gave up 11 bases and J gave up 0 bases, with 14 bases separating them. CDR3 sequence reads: CAGMGATSGNTIYF. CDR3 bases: TGTGCCGGTATGGGAGCGACCTCTGGAAACACCATATATTTT.

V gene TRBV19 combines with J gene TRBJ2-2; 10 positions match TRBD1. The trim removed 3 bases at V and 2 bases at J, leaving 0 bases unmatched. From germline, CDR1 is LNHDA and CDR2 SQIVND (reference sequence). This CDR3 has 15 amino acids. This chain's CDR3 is CASSMTGGNTGELFF. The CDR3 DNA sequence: TGTGCCAGTAGTATGACAGGGGGCAACACCGGGGAGCTGTTTTTT.

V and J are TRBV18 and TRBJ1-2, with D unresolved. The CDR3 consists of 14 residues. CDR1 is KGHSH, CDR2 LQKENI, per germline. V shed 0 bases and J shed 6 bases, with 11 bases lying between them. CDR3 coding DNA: TGTGCCAGCTCACCACCGACCGGGGTGGATGGCTACACCTTC. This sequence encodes CASSPPTGVDGYTF.

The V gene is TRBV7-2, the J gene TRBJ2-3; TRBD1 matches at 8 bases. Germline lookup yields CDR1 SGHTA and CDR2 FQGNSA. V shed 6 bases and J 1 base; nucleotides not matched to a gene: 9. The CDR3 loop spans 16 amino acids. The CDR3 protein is CASSKDRAIRTDTQYF. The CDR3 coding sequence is TGTGCCAGCAGTAAGGACAGGGCGATTCGCACAGATACGCAGTATTTT.

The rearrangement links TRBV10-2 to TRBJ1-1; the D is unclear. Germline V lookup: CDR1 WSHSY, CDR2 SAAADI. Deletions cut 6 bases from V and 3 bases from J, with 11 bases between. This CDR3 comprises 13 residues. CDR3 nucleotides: TGCGCCAGCAGCATTTGGGCAGACACTGAAGCTTTCTTT. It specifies CASSIWADTEAFF.

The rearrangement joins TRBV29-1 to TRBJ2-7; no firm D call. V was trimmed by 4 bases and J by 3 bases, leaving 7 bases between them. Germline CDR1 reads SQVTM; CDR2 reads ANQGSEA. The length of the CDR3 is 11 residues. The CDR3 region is CSVVQSYEQYF. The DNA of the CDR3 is TGCAGCGTTGTACAGAGCTACGAGCAGTACTTC.

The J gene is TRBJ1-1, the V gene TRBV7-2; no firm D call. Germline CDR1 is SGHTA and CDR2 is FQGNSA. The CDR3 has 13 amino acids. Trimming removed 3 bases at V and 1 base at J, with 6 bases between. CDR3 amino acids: CASSFGRNTEAFF. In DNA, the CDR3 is TGTGCCAGCAGCTTCGGACGGAACACTGAAGCTTTCTTT.

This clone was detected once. CDR3: CAISESTMGYGTDTQYF. The DNA for the CDR3 is TGTGCCATCAGTGAGTCGACGATGGGGTATGGCACAGATACGCAGTATTTT. The chain recombines TRBV10-3 with TRBJ2-3; D is uncertain. This CDR3 is built from 17 residues. The V end lost 0 bases, the J end lost 1 base, and 14 bases lay between the germline ends. Looked up from germline, CDR1 is ENHRY and CDR2 is SYGVKD.

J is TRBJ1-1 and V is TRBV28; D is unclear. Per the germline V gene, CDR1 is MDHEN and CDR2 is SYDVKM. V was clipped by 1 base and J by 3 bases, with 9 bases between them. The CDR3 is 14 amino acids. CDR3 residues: CASSLLTRDTEAFF. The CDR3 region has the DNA TGTGCCAGCAGTTTATTAACCCGGGACACTGAAGCTTTCTTT.

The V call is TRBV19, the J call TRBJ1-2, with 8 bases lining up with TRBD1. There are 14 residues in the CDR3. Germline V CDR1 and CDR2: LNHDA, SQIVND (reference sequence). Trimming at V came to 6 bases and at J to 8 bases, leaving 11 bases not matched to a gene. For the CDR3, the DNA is TGTGCCAGTAGAACTGCCGAGACAGGGGAAGGCTACACCTTC. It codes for CASRTAETGEGYTF.

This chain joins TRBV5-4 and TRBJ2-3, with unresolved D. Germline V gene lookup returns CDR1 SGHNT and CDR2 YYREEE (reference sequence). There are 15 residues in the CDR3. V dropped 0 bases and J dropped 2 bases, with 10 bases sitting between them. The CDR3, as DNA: TGTGCCAGCAGCTTGGAATCGCGGTCCACAGATACGCAGTATTTT. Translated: CASSLESRSTDTQYF.

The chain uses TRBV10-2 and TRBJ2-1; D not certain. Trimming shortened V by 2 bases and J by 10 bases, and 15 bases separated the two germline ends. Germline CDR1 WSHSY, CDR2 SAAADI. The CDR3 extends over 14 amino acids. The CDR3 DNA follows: TGCGCCAGCAGTGAGAGGTTCGGAGTCGCCGAGCAGTTCTTC. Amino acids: CASSERFGVAEQFF.

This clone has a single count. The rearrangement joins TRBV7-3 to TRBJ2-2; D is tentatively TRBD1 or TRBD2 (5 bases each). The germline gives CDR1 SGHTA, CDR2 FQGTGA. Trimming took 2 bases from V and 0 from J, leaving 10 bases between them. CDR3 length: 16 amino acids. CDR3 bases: TGTGCCAGCAGCTTATACGGGGCCACGAACACCGGGGAGCTGTTTTTT. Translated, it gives CASSLYGATNTGELFF. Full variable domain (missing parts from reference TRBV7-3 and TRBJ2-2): GAGVSQTPSNKVTEKGKYVELRCDPISGHTALYWYRQSLGQGPEFLIYFQGTGAADDSGLPNDRFFAVRPEGSVSTLKIQRTERGDSAVYLCASSLYGATNTGELFFGEGSRLTVL.

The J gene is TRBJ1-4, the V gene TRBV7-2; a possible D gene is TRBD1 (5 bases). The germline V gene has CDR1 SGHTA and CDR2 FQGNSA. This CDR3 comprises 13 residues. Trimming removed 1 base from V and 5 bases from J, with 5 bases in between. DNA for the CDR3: TGTGCCAGCAGCTTAGGACAGAATGAAAAACTGTTTTTT. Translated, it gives CASSLGQNEKLFF.

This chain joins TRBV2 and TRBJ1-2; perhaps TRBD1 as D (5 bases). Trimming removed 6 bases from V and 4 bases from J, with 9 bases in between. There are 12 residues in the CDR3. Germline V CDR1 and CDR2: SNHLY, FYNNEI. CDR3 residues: CASRKGTYGYTF. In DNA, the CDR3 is TGTGCCAGCAGGAAAGGGACCTATGGCTACACCTTC.

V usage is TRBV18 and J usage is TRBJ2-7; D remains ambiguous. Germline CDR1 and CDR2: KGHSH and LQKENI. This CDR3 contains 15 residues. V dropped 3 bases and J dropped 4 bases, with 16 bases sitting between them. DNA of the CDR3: TGTGCCAGCTCACCCCAACCCAAGAACATGTACGAGCAGTACTTC. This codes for CASSPQPKNMYEQYF. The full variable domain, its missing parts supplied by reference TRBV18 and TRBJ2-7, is NAGVMQNPRHLVRRRGQEARLRCSPMKGHSHVYWYRQLPEEGLKFMVYLQKENIIDESGMPKERFSAEFPKEGPSILRIQQVVRGDSAAYFCASSPQPKNMYEQYFGPGTRLTVT.

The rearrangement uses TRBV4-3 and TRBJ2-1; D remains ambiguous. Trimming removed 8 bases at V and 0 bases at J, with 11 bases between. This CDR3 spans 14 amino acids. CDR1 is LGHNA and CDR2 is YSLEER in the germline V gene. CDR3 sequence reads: CASRAGSSYNEQFF. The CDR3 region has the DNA TGCGCCAGCCGCGCAGGTAGCTCCTACAATGAGCAGTTCTTC.

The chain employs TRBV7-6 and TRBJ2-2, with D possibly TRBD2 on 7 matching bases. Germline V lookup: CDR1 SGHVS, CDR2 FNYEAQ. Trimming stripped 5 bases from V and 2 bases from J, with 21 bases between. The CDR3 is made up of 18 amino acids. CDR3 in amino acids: CASSDRGGSPRNTGELFF. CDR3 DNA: TGTGCCAGCAGCGATAGGGGGGGGTCCCCAAGAAACACCGGGGAGCTGTTTTTT.

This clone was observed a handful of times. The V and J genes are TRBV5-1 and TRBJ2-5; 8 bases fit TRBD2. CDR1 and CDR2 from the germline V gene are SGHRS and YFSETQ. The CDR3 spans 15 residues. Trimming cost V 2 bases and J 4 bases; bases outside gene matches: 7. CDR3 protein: CASSFSGGPAETQYF. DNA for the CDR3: TGCGCCAGCAGCTTTTCGGGGGGGCCGGCAGAGACCCAGTACTTC.

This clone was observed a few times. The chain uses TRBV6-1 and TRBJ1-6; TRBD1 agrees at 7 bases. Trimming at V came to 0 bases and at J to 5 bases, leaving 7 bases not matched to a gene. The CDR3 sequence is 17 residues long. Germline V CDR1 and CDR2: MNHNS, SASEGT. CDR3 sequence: CASSEAGRGGDNSPLHF. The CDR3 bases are TGTGCCAGCAGTGAAGCAGGCAGGGGGGGAGATAATTCACCCCTCCACTTT.

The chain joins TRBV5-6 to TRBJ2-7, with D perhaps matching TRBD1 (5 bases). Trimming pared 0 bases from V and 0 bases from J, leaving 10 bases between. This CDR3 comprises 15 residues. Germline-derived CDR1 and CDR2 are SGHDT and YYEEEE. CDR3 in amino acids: CASSLVQEPSYEQYF. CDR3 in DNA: TGTGCCAGCAGCTTGGTACAGGAGCCCTCCTACGAGCAGTACTTC.